This TCR beta chain was documented in a study of T cells after yellow fever vaccination. Whole-study results and caveats: Abundant clonotypes from the bulk population could get into FACS-sorted repertoires as contaminants.

A few counts support this clonotype. Its antigen remains unknown. Germline CDR1 reads MNHNS; CDR2 reads SASEGT. V was pared by 8 bases and J by 0 bases, with 11 bases between. CDR3 size: 15 residues. 5'RACE template switching added a universal primer site and UMIs to TCR cDNA. One entry per CDR3 protein results from TCRdb running MiXCR on the 5' RACE reads. There are under 600,000 distinct CDR3 sequences in the sample; roughly 13% occur only once, and around 15% lies in the top ten. The chain recombines TRBV6-1 with TRBJ2-6; tentatively, D is TRBD2 (6 bases). The TCR sequence derives from a man aged 25 to 45 who received the YFV17D yellow fever vaccine. The sample in question was PBMCs, obtained on the day of the yellow fever booster vaccination. The DNA for the CDR3 is TGTGCCAGCGGAGGGGATGTCTCTGGGGCCAACGTCCTGACTTTC. Translating gives CASGGDVSGANVLTF.